This entry lists 22 T cell receptor beta chains sequenced from one sample in a study of cytomegalovirus exposure and HLA in healthy donors. The study ran its PCR with 60 Vbeta and 13 Jbeta primers. Sequencing was performed with immunoSEQ multiplex PCR; in TCRdb, only in-frame clones are kept and a portion is missing. The table records 130,000 to 150,000 clones, approximately 80% of them present only once. The sequencing sample was made of PBMCs. These receptors were collected from a woman between 35 and 50 years old in good health and CMV-seropositive.

V and J are TRBV4-3 and TRBJ2-3; a possible D gene is TRBD1 (5 bases). This CDR3 comprises 17 residues. Germline V gives CDR1 LGHNA, CDR2 YSLEER. Trimming shortened V by 0 bases and J by 4 bases, and 17 bases separated the two germline ends. The CDR3 region has the DNA TGCGCCAGCAGCCAAGATAGAGACAGTGAAGGGCCAGATACGCAGTATTTT. It yields the protein CASSQDRDSEGPDTQYF.

Here the CDR3 DNA reads TGTGCCAGCAGAAAGCTTGGTGGAGGGGAAGAGACCCAGTACTTC. Translating gives CASRKLGGGEETQYF. This chain links TRBV27 with TRBJ2-5, with TRBD2 as a possible D gene (6 bases). V lost 6 bases, J lost 3 bases, and 17 bases lay in between. This CDR3 is 15 amino acids long. In germline, CDR1 is MNHEY, CDR2 SMNVEV (reference sequence).

This chain's CDR3 is CAIRPGQEGYTF. DNA for the CDR3: TGTGCCATCAGGCCGGGACAGGAGGGCTACACCTTC. The chain combines TRBV10-3 with TRBJ1-2; 8 bases match TRBD1. Per the germline V gene, CDR1 is ENHRY and CDR2 is SYGVKD. V was clipped by 6 bases and J by 8 bases; unmatched bases: 5. The CDR3 is 12 amino acids.

The chain recombines TRBV25-1 with TRBJ1-6; D not certain. Trimming took 6 bases from V and 5 from J, leaving 11 bases between them. Germline V gives CDR1 MGHDK, CDR2 SYGVNS. The CDR3 loop spans 14 amino acids. CDR3 region: CASSPTGNNSPLHF. The CDR3 coding sequence is TGTGCCAGCAGCCCGACGGGGAATAATTCACCCCTCCACTTT.

This chain links TRBV2 with TRBJ1-2, with a possible D match to TRBD1 (6 bases). The CDR3 is 10 residues long. With 11 bases removed from V and 8 bases from J, the gap between germline ends came to 12 bases. From germline, CDR1 is SNHLY and CDR2 FYNNEI. CDR3 in DNA: TGTGCCTTACAGGGAGAGGGCTACACCTTC. Residues: CALQGEGYTF.

J is TRBJ1-4 and V is TRBV7-8; TRBD1 matches 7 bases. The length of the CDR3 is 14 residues. Unmatched junction bases numbered 7, after V lost 5 bases and J lost 7 bases. CDR1 SGHVS and CDR2 FQNEAQ come from the germline V gene. The CDR3 protein is CASSQQTGFEKLFF. The CDR3 DNA sequence: TGTGCCAGCAGCCAACAGACAGGGTTTGAAAAACTGTTTTTT.

The CDR3 loop reads CASSHNRALGTEAFF. CDR3 in DNA: TGTGCCAGCAGCCATAACAGGGCCCTAGGCACTGAAGCTTTCTTT. The chain recombines TRBV14 with TRBJ1-1; tentative D call: TRBD1 (6 bases). Trimming pared 3 bases from V and 4 bases from J, leaving 15 bases between. From germline, CDR1 is SGHDN and CDR2 FVKESK. The CDR3 runs to 15 residues.

The J gene is TRBJ2-1, the V gene TRBV27; TRBD2 aligns across 7 bases. This CDR3 contains 15 residues. Per germline, CDR1 MNHEY and CDR2 SMNVEV (reference sequence). V shed 3 bases and J 0 bases; nucleotides not matched to a gene: 2. The DNA for the CDR3 is TGTGCCAGCAGTTTGGGGGGGAGCTCCTACAATGAGCAGTTCTTC. Translating gives CASSLGGSSYNEQFF.

This chain's CDR3 is CASSQSVPSGGVPDTQYF. Here the CDR3 DNA reads TGCGCCAGCAGCCAGTCCGTCCCTAGCGGGGGGGTCCCAGATACGCAGTATTTT. The rearrangement uses TRBV4-3 and TRBJ2-3, with 12 bases matching TRBD2. V shed 3 bases and J 4 bases; nucleotides not matched to a gene: 11. CDR1 is LGHNA and CDR2 is YSLEER in the germline V gene. This CDR3 has 18 residues.

The gene calls are TRBV29-1 and TRBJ2-6; no clear D. Deletions cut 6 bases from V and 0 bases from J, with 6 bases between. Germline V CDR1 and CDR2: SQVTM, ANQGSEA. The CDR3 is made up of 13 amino acids. CDR3 region: CSVQDSGANVLTF. CDR3 nucleotides: TGCAGCGTCCAGGACTCTGGGGCCAACGTCCTGACTTTC.

In its sample, this clone was seen once. This chain uses TRBV5-1 with TRBJ2-1, with 9 bases identical to TRBD1. Trimming took 2 bases from V and 5 from J; bases not matched to a gene: 5. Per germline, CDR1 SGHRS and CDR2 YFSETQ. The CDR3 spans 15 residues. CDR3 sequence: CASSFSDRGNNEQFF. As DNA, the CDR3 is TGCGCCAGCAGCTTCTCAGACAGGGGGAACAATGAGCAGTTCTTC.

The chain links TRBV9 to TRBJ2-5; D ambiguous. Looked up from germline, CDR1 is SGDLS and CDR2 is YYNGEE. CDR3 length equals 15 residues. V shed 2 bases and J shed 0 bases, with 11 bases lying between them. This CDR3 reads CASSVGTANQETQYF. CDR3 nucleotide sequence: TGTGCCAGCAGCGTCGGCACAGCCAACCAAGAGACCCAGTACTTC.

This clone turned up a few times. V is TRBV28 and J is TRBJ2-7; TRBD2 aligns across 8 bases. The V and J ends lost 3 bases and 4 bases, in that order; junction bases with no gene match: 5. The CDR3 totals 14 residues. The germline V gene encodes CDR1 MDHEN and CDR2 SYDVKM. The CDR3 reads CASSLERGSYEQYF. CDR3 sequence (DNA): TGTGCCAGCAGTTTGGAGCGGGGGAGTTACGAGCAGTACTTC.

The chain links TRBV18 to TRBJ2-7; a weak D match, TRBD2 (5 bases). The CDR3 totals 14 residues. V shed 6 bases and J shed 3 bases, with 15 bases lying between them. Germline CDR1 reads KGHSH; CDR2 reads LQKENI. The CDR3 DNA sequence: TGTGCCAGCTCGCCATCGGACTCTTTCTACGAGCAGTACTTC. It translates to CASSPSDSFYEQYF. Full variable domain (outside the CDR3, taken from reference TRBV18 and TRBJ2-7): NAGVMQNPRHLVRRRGQEARLRCSPMKGHSHVYWYRQLPEEGLKFMVYLQKENIIDESGMPKERFSAEFPKEGPSILRIQQVVRGDSAAYFCASSPSDSFYEQYFGPGTRLTVT.

In this sample, this clone turned up a few times. The sample holds other DNA sequences that translate to the same CDR3. The chain has TRBV27 and TRBJ1-5; maybe TRBD1 (6 bases). This CDR3 is 14 amino acids long. The germline CDR1 and CDR2 sequences are MNHEY and SMNVEV (reference sequence). The germline V and J ends were trimmed by 5 bases and 0 bases, with 8 bases remaining between them. The CDR3 coding sequence is TGTGCCAGCAGTCACAGGGATAGCAATCAGCCCCAGCATTTT. Translation gives CASSHRDSNQPQHF.

CDR3 protein: CASSLSVSGNQPQHF. CDR3 sequence (DNA): TGTGCCAGCAGCTTGTCAGTGTCGGGAAATCAGCCCCAGCATTTT. The rearrangement joins TRBV5-8 to TRBJ1-5; no clear D gene. There are 15 residues in the CDR3. The V end was cut by 1 base, the J end by 4 bases, with 12 bases between. Germline V gene lookup returns CDR1 SGHTS and CDR2 YDEGEE.

The chain joins TRBV7-9 to TRBJ2-3, with TRBD2 matching 9 bases. Germline lookup yields CDR1 SEHNR and CDR2 FQNEAQ (reference sequence). This CDR3 is 17 amino acids long. After removal of 5 bases from V and 5 bases from J, the junction contained 14 bases not matched to a gene. This chain's CDR3 is CASSPTGAGGPGDTQYF. In nucleotides, the CDR3 is TGTGCCAGCAGCCCTACTGGGGCGGGAGGGCCCGGAGATACGCAGTATTTT.

The chain is built from TRBV7-9 and TRBJ2-1; TRBD2 matches 7 bases. This CDR3 region has 14 residues. Looked up from germline, CDR1 is SEHNR and CDR2 is FQNEAQ (reference sequence). The V gene end was trimmed by 4 bases and the J gene end by 6 bases; junction bases not matched to a gene: 6. The CDR3 nucleotides are TGTGCCAGCAGCTCCCCACTAGCGAGCAATGAGCAGTTCTTC. Amino acids: CASSSPLASNEQFF.

The rearrangement joins TRBV6-5 to TRBJ2-5; 8 nucleotides match TRBD1. The CDR3 has 15 amino acids. CDR1 is MNHEY, CDR2 SVGAGI, per germline. Germline trimming cut 5 bases from V and 5 bases from J; bases unmatched to any gene: 10. The CDR3 protein is CASSNRGFVRETQYF. Here the CDR3 DNA reads TGTGCCAGCAGTAACAGGGGGTTCGTAAGGGAGACCCAGTACTTC.

This clone was seen just once. The chain carries TRBV7-2 and TRBJ2-5; TRBD2 aligns across 10 bases. The CDR3 sequence is 15 residues long. Trimming took 5 bases from V and 4 from J; bases not matched to a gene: 7. The germline V gene has CDR1 SGHTA and CDR2 FQGNSA. CDR3 nucleotides: TGTGCCAGCAGCCGGCCTAGCGGGGGATCAGAGACCCAGTACTTC. Translating gives CASSRPSGGSETQYF. The full variable domain, completed using reference TRBV7-2 and TRBJ2-5, is GAGVSQSPSNKVTEKGKDVELRCDPISGHTALYWYRQSLGQGLEFLIYFQGNSAPDKSGLPSDRFSAERTGGSVSTLTIQRTQQEDSAVYLCASSRPSGGSETQYFGPGTRLLVL.

The rearrangement links TRBV19 to TRBJ2-3; tentatively, D is TRBD1 (6 bases). The CDR3 has 17 residues. Trimming removed 4 bases at V and 2 bases at J, with 19 bases between. Germline values: CDR1 LNHDA, CDR2 SQIVND (reference sequence). This chain's CDR3 is CASSNPPDSQHTDTQYF. Here the CDR3 DNA reads TGTGCCAGTAGTAACCCTCCGGACAGCCAACACACAGATACGCAGTATTTT.

The chain carries TRBV7-3 and TRBJ2-3; 7 nucleotides agree with TRBD2. With 3 bases clipped from V and 2 bases from J, the junction kept 2 bases outside the gene matches. Germline V gene lookup returns CDR1 SGHTA and CDR2 FQGTGA. The CDR3 has 14 amino acids. The CDR3 region is CASSFRGDTDTQYF. DNA of the CDR3: TGTGCCAGCAGCTTCCGGGGGGACACAGATACGCAGTATTTT.